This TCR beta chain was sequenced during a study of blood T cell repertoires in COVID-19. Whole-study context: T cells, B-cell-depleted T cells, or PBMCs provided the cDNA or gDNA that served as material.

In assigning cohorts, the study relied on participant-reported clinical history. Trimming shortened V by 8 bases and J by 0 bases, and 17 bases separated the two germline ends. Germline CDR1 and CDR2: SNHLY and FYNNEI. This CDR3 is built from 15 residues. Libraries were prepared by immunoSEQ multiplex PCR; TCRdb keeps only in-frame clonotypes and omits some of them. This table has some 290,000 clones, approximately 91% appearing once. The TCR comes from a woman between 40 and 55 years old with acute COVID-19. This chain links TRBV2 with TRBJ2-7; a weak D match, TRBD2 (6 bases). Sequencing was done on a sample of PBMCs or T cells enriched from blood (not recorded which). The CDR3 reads CASRMTFSGSYEQYF. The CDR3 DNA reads TGTGCCAGCCGCATGACATTTAGCGGCTCCTACGAGCAGTACTTC.